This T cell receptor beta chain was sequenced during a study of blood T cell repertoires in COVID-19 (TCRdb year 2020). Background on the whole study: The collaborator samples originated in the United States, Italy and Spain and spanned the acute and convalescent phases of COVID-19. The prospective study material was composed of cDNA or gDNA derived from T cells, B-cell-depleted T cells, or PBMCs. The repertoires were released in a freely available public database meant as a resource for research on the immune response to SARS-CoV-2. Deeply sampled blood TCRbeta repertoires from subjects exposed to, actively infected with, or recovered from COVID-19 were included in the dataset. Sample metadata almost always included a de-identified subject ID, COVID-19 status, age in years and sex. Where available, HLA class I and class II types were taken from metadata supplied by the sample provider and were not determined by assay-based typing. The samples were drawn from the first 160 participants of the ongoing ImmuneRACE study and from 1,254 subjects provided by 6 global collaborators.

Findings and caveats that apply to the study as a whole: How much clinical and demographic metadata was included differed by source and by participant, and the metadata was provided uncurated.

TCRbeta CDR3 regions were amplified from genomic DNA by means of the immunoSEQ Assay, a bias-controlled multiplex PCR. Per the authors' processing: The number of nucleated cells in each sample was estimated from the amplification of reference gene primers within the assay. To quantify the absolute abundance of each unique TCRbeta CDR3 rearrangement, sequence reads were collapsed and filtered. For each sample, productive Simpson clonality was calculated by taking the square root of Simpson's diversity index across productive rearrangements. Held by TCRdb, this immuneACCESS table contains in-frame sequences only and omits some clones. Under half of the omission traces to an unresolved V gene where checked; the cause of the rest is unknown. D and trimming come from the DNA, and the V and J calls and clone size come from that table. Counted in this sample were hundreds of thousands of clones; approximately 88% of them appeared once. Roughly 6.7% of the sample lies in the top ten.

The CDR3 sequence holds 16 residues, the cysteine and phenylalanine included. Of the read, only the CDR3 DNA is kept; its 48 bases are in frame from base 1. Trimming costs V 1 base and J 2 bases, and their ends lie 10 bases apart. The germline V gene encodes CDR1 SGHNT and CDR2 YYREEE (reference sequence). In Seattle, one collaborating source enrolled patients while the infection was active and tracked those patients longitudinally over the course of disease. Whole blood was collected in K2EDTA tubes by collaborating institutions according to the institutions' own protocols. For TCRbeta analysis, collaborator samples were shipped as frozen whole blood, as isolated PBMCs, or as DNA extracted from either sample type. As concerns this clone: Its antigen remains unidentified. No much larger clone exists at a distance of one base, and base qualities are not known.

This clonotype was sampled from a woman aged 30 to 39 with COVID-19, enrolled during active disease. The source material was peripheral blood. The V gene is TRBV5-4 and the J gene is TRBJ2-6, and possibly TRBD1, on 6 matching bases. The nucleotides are TGTGCCAGCAGCTTGTACCGGACAGCTGGGGCCAACGTCCTGACTTTC. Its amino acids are CASSLYRTAGANVLTF.